This T cell receptor (beta chain) is from a study of beta chain features in type 1 diabetes (dated by TCRdb to 2017 to 2018). In terms of the full investigation: Mean age, gender distribution, total cell number and subset yield did not differ between patients and healthy donors. Across all samples, approximately 100 million sorted cells were examined, and cell number per subset correlated strongly with RNA yield. In the study, TCRB repertoires of sorted circulating CD4+ T cell subsets from recently diagnosed type 1 diabetes patients were compared with those of matched healthy donors. Whereas all 30 or so donors provided naive and central memory subsets, regulatory and stem cell-like memory subsets were isolated from just 8 patients and about 8 healthy donors.

This clone appeared a few times. There is no known antigen for this receptor. No quality values exist for individual bases; no much larger clone is one base distant. Each donor gave one peripheral blood draw, approximately 120 mL on average, collected into heparinised tubes. Using a panel that included CD45RO, CCR7, CD25, CD127, CD95 and CD27, naive, central memory, regulatory and stem cell-like memory CD4+ T cells were sorted on a BD FACSAria II. All sorted populations exceeded 95% purity. PBMCs were isolated immediately by Lymphoprep density gradient centrifugation and stained directly without culture. So that batch effects would be minimized, each experiment stained and sorted samples in pairs, pairing one healthy donor with one patient. The entire isolated RNA was reverse transcribed using the High Capacity cDNA Reverse Transcription Kit, and thus expressed TCRB transcripts were sequenced. Deep immunoSEQ sequencing was applied to naive, central memory and regulatory T cell samples, giving an average of roughly 3.5 million total reads per sample. Sorted cells were lysed in RLT buffer, and RNA was extracted using DNase-treated RNeasy Micro or Mini kits according to cell number. To prevent cross-contamination, each cell subset was processed individually, whereas patient and healthy donor samples were processed jointly. The immunoSEQ multiplex PCR was used to amplify TCRB sequences from cDNA, generating 87-bp fragments that spanned the CDR3 region. The amplicons were sequenced using the Illumina HiSeq platform. The source study handled its data this way. Synthetic template baselines were used to correct PCR bias computationally, reads within Hamming distance 2 were collapsed, and singletons that could not be merged were discarded. Reads were aligned against IMGT so that V, D and J genes, CDR3 length and insertions or deletions at six rearrangement sites could be assigned. Within each subset, clonotype counts were normalized to the number of sorted cells before true diversity and Gini coefficients were calculated with the tcR R package. Repertoire sharing was quantified using the overlap coefficient calculated on TCRB nucleotide sequences. As a proxy for the pre-selection repertoire, out-of-frame TCRB sequences from naive cells were analyzed. Entries here come from immuneACCESS through TCRdb and include only in-frame sequences with V and J called. Some clones fail to appear in such tables; in the studies checked, an unresolved V gene covers under half of the shortfall, and the cause of the remainder is unknown. V and J calls and clone size are copied from that table; D and trimming were computed from the DNA. This sample is represented by about 660,000 clones; over 11% of them were singletons. Clones ranked in the top ten supply 0.035% to 0.045% of the sample.

What the work shows at the level of the full study, not this receptor alone: Patients with type 1 diabetes made fewer insertions and deleted more nucleotides at VDJ recombination sites, implying thymic rearrangement abnormalities. In all four CD4+ subsets, TCRB CDR3 length was moderately but significantly shorter in type 1 diabetes patients. Because small numbers of individuals were included in the HLA sub-analyses, any influence of HLA type on TCRB rearrangement was left unresolved. Naive, central memory and regulatory TCRB repertoires appeared more similar among patients than among healthy donors. PCR might favor shorter templates, but patient and control samples were amplified and corrected together, so any skew would affect both groups equally. Sequencing cDNA rather than genomic DNA could over-represent highly expressing activated cells, although activation and CD3 levels did not differ between groups.

Material for sequencing was naive CD4+ T cells from blood. In light of the paper, this sample's cell subset or site label describes: true naive CD4+ T cells. The TCR originated in a man between 18 and 35 years old with type 1 diabetes.

The DNA reads TGTGCCAGCAGCCAGAGAGGACACCCCAGCGGGGGCTACACCTTC. The encoded protein is CASSQRGHPSGGYTF. The sequence joins TRBV14 to TRBJ1-2, with a weak D call of TRBD1 (5 bases match). The CDR3 runs 15 amino acids, cysteine and phenylalanine included. Only CDR3 DNA remains: 45 bases, in frame from the first base. V and J lose 3 bases and 8 bases, and a span of 19 bases separates them. The germline V gene encodes CDR1 SGHDN and CDR2 FVKESK.